These 26 T cell receptor beta chains came from one sample sequenced in a study of T cell clonotyping in hematopoietic cell transplantation. Measured with immunoSEQ multiplex PCR; TCRdb has only the in-frame clones, and not every one. There are 15,000 to 20,000 clones in the sample; 60% to 75% occur only once, and more than 9% lies in the top ten. The sequenced sample was peripheral blood mononuclear cells. The source of these receptors is a woman aged 60-70 years in good health. Some clones in this sample may be carry-over from other donors' samples.

In the case of this clone: This same CDR3 is encoded by further DNA sequences in the sample. The chain employs TRBV6-6 and TRBJ2-3; no clear D gene. Trimming shortened V by 1 base and J by 1 base, and 6 bases separated the two germline ends. The germline V gene has CDR1 MNHNY and CDR2 SVGAGI (reference sequence). The CDR3 sequence is 14 residues long. DNA for the CDR3: TGTGCCAGCAGTTACTTGGAAGGCACAGATACGCAGTATTTT. Translation: CASSYLEGTDTQYF.

The chain carries TRBV7-2 and TRBJ2-5; tentatively, D is TRBD2 (5 bases). This CDR3 contains 14 residues. Germline CDR1 is SGHTA and CDR2 is FQGNSA. V lost 7 bases and J 1 base, leaving 13 bases between the germline ends. CDR3 loop: CASTTSGPQETQYF. The DNA for the CDR3 is TGTGCCAGCACGACGAGCGGACCCCAAGAGACCCAGTACTTC.

DNA of the CDR3: TGTGCCAGCAGCCCCTCGGGACTGGAGACCCAGTACTTC. Its protein is CASSPSGLETQYF. The chain uses TRBV25-1 and TRBJ2-5; perhaps TRBD2 as D (6 bases). CDR1 and CDR2 from the germline V gene are MGHDK and SYGVNS. V was clipped by 6 bases and J by 5 bases, with 13 bases between them. This CDR3 comprises 13 residues.

The V gene is TRBV30, the J gene TRBJ1-5; D is perhaps TRBD1 (5 bases). The V gene's germline CDR1 is GTSNPN and CDR2 SVGIG (reference sequence). The germline V and J ends were trimmed by 2 bases and 4 bases, with 15 bases remaining between them. This CDR3 has 15 amino acids. The CDR3 sequence is CAWSFPGEENQPQHF. CDR3 bases: TGTGCCTGGAGTTTCCCGGGGGAAGAGAATCAGCCCCAGCATTTT.

In this sample, this clone turned up a few times. A junction end diverges from the germline sequence, so it may reflect a read error. The rearrangement uses TRBV6-9 and TRBJ1-1; D gene ambiguous. Germline V gene sequence: CDR1 MNHGY, CDR2 SVAAGI. CDR3 length: 14 residues. The CDR3 DNA is TGTGCCAGCAGTTATCACGCTATGAAGACTGAAGCTTTCTTT. Translated: CASSYHAMKTEAFF.

This rearrangement joins TRBV7-9 to TRBJ2-7; D might be TRBD2 (5 bases). From germline, CDR1 is SEHNR and CDR2 FQNEAQ (reference sequence). CDR3 length: 14 amino acids. V dropped 0 bases and J dropped 5 bases, with 11 bases sitting between them. The CDR3 bases are TGTGCCAGCAGCTTAGCATCGGACTGGGACGAGCAGTACTTC. Encoded protein: CASSLASDWDEQYF.

CDR3 amino acids: CASSLNPGSGYTF. CDR3 in DNA: TGTGCCAGCAGCTTGAATCCAGGGAGTGGCTACACCTTC. V is TRBV7-6 and J is TRBJ1-2; a weak D match, TRBD1 (5 bases). V was shortened by 3 bases and J by 7 bases, with 12 bases between the two germline ends. The CDR3 has 13 amino acids. CDR1 is SGHVS, CDR2 FNYEAQ, per germline. Based on the CDR3 plus reference TRBV7-6 and TRBJ1-2, the full variable domain is GAGVSQSPRYKVTKRGQDVALRCDPISGHVSLYWYRQALGQGPEFLTYFNYEAQQDKSGLPNDRFSAERPEGSISTLTIQRTEQRDSAMYRCASSLNPGSGYTFGSGTRLTVV.

The chain combines TRBV30 with TRBJ2-7; 10 bases align to TRBD1. The trim removed 5 bases at V and 2 bases at J, leaving 3 bases unmatched. CDR1 is GTSNPN, CDR2 SVGIG, per germline (reference sequence). The CDR3 runs to 13 residues. CDR3 sequence (DNA): TGTGCCTGGGGACAGGGGGACCCCTACGAGCAGTACTTC. Protein sequence: CAWGQGDPYEQYF.

The chain combines TRBV7-3 with TRBJ2-5; 9 nucleotides match TRBD2. CDR3 size: 17 residues. The trim removed 0 bases at V and 4 bases at J, leaving 9 bases unmatched. Germline loops: CDR1 SGHTA, CDR2 FQGTGA. The chain's CDR3 is CASSLTMAGGNGETQYF. As DNA, the CDR3 is TGTGCCAGCAGCTTAACGATGGCGGGAGGGAACGGAGAGACCCAGTACTTC.

This chain connects TRBV6-5 to TRBJ1-5, with 7 bases lining up with TRBD1. J gave up 1 base and V 5 bases, and 5 bases lay outside the gene matches. Germline CDR1 reads MNHEY; CDR2 reads SVGAGI. The CDR3 has 15 residues. The CDR3 DNA reads TGTGCCAGCAGTCCGACAGGGACGAGCAATCAGCCCCAGCATTTT. Its translation is CASSPTGTSNQPQHF.

The chain is built from TRBV5-1 and TRBJ2-3; 13 nucleotides line up with TRBD2. CDR3 length equals 15 residues. J was trimmed by 4 bases and V by 4 bases; bases with no gene match: 3. The germline CDR1 and CDR2 sequences are SGHRS and YFSETQ. The CDR3 spells CASSTGTSGADTQYF. The CDR3 region has the DNA TGCGCCAGCAGCACCGGGACTAGCGGGGCAGATACGCAGTATTTT.

The rearrangement uses TRBV5-4 and TRBJ1-1; no definite D call. The V gene's germline CDR1 is SGHNT and CDR2 YYREEE (reference sequence). This CDR3 has 11 residues. V dropped 1 base and J dropped 7 bases, with 5 bases sitting between them. The CDR3 sequence is CASSLTDEAFF. In DNA form, the CDR3 reads TGTGCCAGCAGCTTGACCGATGAAGCTTTCTTT.

The rearrangement links TRBV6-1 to TRBJ1-5; D uncertain. Germline V gene sequence: CDR1 MNHNS, CDR2 SASEGT. Trimming took off 3 bases at V and 3 bases at J, with 12 bases between the two ends. The CDR3 loop spans 15 amino acids. CDR3 sequence: CASSDSNSYNQPQHF. The CDR3 DNA reads as TGTGCCAGCAGTGATAGTAACAGCTACAATCAGCCCCAGCATTTT.

V is TRBV7-2 and J is TRBJ2-7, with 7 nucleotides matching TRBD1. The CDR3 contains 15 residues. V dropped 4 bases and J dropped 1; count of bases not matched to a gene: 7. Looked up from germline, CDR1 is SGHTA and CDR2 is FQGNSA. The DNA of the CDR3 is TGTGCCAGCAGCTACGACCGGGACAGATCCTACGAGCAGTACTTC. It encodes CASSYDRDRSYEQYF.

The chain combines TRBV29-1 with TRBJ1-1; possible D gene TRBD1, 5 bases. The germline gives CDR1 SQVTM, CDR2 ANQGSEA. CDR3 length equals 13 residues. Trimming shortened V by 1 base and J by 9 bases, and 15 bases separated the two germline ends. The CDR3 spells CSVEVREGAQAFF. CDR3 DNA: TGCAGCGTTGAAGTCAGGGAAGGAGCTCAAGCTTTCTTT. Full variable domain (missing parts from reference TRBV29-1 and TRBJ1-1): SAVISQKPSRDICQRGTSLTIQCQVDSQVTMMFWYRQQPGQSLTLIATANQGSEATYESGFVIDKFPISRPNLTFSTLTVSNMSPEDSSIYLCSVEVREGAQAFFGQGTRLTVV.

V gene TRBV29-1 combines with J gene TRBJ2-7, with D tentatively TRBD1 (5 bases). The V end lost 2 bases, the J end lost 2 bases, and 10 bases lay between the germline ends. Germline loops: CDR1 SQVTM, CDR2 ANQGSEA. The CDR3 is 13 amino acids. CDR3 nucleotides: TGCAGCGTTGAACGGGCGGACACCTACGAGCAGTACTTC. Protein product: CSVERADTYEQYF.

Points on this clone: One end of the junction does not line up with germline, which may come from a read error. V gene TRBV6-5 combines with J gene TRBJ2-7; TRBD1 aligns across 8 bases. CDR1 is MNHEY, CDR2 SVGAGI, per germline. The CDR3 is made up of 12 amino acids. In DNA, the CDR3 is TGTGCCAGCAGTTACGACGAGACAGGGGTGATCTTC. It translates to CASSYDETGVIF.

The V gene is TRBV10-3, the J gene TRBJ1-5, with 10 nucleotides matching TRBD1. This CDR3 has 14 residues. The V gene's germline CDR1 is ENHRY and CDR2 SYGVKD. The trim removed 4 bases at V and 8 bases at J, leaving 5 bases unmatched. The CDR3 sequence is CAISGGQGFEPQHF. In DNA form, the CDR3 reads TGTGCCATCAGTGGGGGACAGGGGTTTGAGCCCCAGCATTTT.

J is TRBJ2-1 and V is TRBV7-9; D tentatively fits TRBD1 or TRBD2 (6 bases each). Germline assignment: CDR1 SEHNR and CDR2 FQNEAQ (reference sequence). This CDR3 spans 16 amino acids. Trimming removed 3 bases from V and 1 base from J, with 13 bases in between. The CDR3 region has the DNA TGTGCCAGCAGCTTGGGGGCGGGATTATCCTACAATGAGCAGTTCTTC. Translating it yields CASSLGAGLSYNEQFF.

J is TRBJ1-1 and V is TRBV7-2, with 12 bases matching TRBD1. The V and J ends lost 4 bases and 5 bases, in that order; junction bases with no gene match: 2. Germline loops: CDR1 SGHTA, CDR2 FQGNSA. CDR3 length equals 14 residues. CDR3 protein: CASSWDRGRTEAFF. The CDR3 DNA is TGTGCCAGCAGCTGGGACAGGGGGCGTACTGAAGCTTTCTTT.

The chain employs TRBV29-1 and TRBJ2-7; D assignment may be TRBD1 or TRBD2 (5 bases each). CDR3 length: 13 amino acids. Per the germline V gene, CDR1 is SQVTM and CDR2 is ANQGSEA. V was pared by 7 bases and J by 6 bases, with 19 bases between. The CDR3 region is CSALAGTLSEQYF. The CDR3 DNA is TGCAGCGCCCTGGCAGGGACCCTTTCCGAGCAGTACTTC.

The rearrangement joins TRBV30 to TRBJ2-7; 9 nucleotides agree with TRBD2. The V and J ends lost 5 bases and 6 bases, in that order; junction bases with no gene match: 8. The CDR3 has 13 residues. From germline, CDR1 is GTSNPN and CDR2 SVGIG (reference sequence). CDR3 sequence: CAWETGLAGEQYF. DNA of the CDR3: TGTGCCTGGGAAACGGGACTAGCTGGCGAGCAGTACTTC.

The gene calls are TRBV4-2 and TRBJ2-7; a possible D gene is TRBD1 (6 bases). CDR3 length: 16 amino acids. Germline V CDR1 and CDR2: LGHNA, YNFKEQ. Trimming stripped 1 base from V and 3 bases from J, with 16 bases between. The CDR3 spells CASSQGQGSEDYEQYF. In DNA form, the CDR3 reads TGTGCCAGCAGCCAAGGGCAGGGGTCTGAGGACTACGAGCAGTACTTC.

CDR3 coding DNA: TGTGCCAGCAGTTTCCTGGCAGCCCCCTACGAGCAGTACTTC. It codes for CASSFLAAPYEQYF. This chain joins TRBV27 and TRBJ2-7, with no clear D. V lost 3 bases and J 2 bases, leaving 11 bases between the germline ends. The germline V gene encodes CDR1 MNHEY and CDR2 SMNVEV (reference sequence). The CDR3 runs to 14 residues.

The chain uses TRBV30 and TRBJ2-3, with D maybe TRBD2 (5 bases). The V gene lost 3 bases and the J gene lost 2 bases, with 21 bases spanning the gap. This CDR3 has 17 residues. CDR1 is GTSNPN and CDR2 is SVGIG in the germline V gene (reference sequence). The CDR3 region is CAWRHEPDSENTDTQYF. Written as DNA, the CDR3 is TGTGCCTGGAGACACGAGCCGGACTCAGAAAACACAGATACGCAGTATTTT. The variable domain in full, with the rest retrieved from reference TRBV30 and TRBJ2-3, is SQTIHQWPATLVQPVGSPLSLECTVEGTSNPNLYWYRQAAGRGLQLLFYSVGIGQISSEVPQNLSASRPQDRQFILSSKKLLLSDSGFYLCAWRHEPDSENTDTQYFGPGTRLTVL.

This clone was detected a few times. The chain joins TRBV2 to TRBJ1-1, with D unresolved. Trimming pared 6 bases from V and 1 base from J, leaving 9 bases between. The CDR3 spans 13 residues. From germline, CDR1 is SNHLY and CDR2 FYNNEI. DNA for the CDR3: TGTGCCAGCAGCGCTGAGGGGAACACTGAAGCTTTCTTT. The encoded protein is CASSAEGNTEAFF.